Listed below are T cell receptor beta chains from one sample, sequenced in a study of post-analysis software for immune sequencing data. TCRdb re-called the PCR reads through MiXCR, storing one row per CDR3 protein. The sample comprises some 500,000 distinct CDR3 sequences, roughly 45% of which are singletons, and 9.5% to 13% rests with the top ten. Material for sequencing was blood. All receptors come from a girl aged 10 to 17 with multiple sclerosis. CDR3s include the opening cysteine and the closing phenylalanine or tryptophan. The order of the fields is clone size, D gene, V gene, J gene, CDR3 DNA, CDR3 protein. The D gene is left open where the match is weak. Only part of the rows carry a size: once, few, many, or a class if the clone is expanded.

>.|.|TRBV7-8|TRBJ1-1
TGTGCCAGCAGCTTAGTGGGTGTCAGGGGCCTGAACACTGAAGCTTTCTTT
CASSLVGVRGLNTEAFF
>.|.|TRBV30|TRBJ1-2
TGTGCCTGGAGCCCCAGGGGTCTAAACTATGGCTACACCTTC
CAWSPRGLNYGYTF
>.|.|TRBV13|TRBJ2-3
TGTGCCAGCGCACGACGGGAGATGGTAGATACGCAGTATTTT
CASARREMVDTQYF
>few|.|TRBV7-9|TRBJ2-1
TGTGCCAGCAGCTTAAGATCGGCGGGCCGGAGCTCCTACAATGAGCAGTTCTTC
CASSLRSAGRSSYNEQFF
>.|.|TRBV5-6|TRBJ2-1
TGTGCCAGCAGCTTGTTTCCAATCTGGGGTCGCAGCTCCTACAATGAGCAGTTCTTC
CASSLFPIWGRSSYNEQFF
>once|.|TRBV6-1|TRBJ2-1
TGTGCCAGCAGTGAACGCCCATACAATGAGCAGTTCTTC
CASSERPYNEQFF
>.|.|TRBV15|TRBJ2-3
TGTGCCACCAGCAGAGACCTTATAGATACGCAGTATTTT
CATSRDLIDTQYF
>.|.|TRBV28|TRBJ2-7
TGTGCCAGCAGCGGGACGGCTTCCTACGAGCAGTACTTC
CASSGTASYEQYF
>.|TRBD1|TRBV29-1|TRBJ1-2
TGCAGCGTTCCTAAACCGGGACAGGGGGTTTTAGGCTATGGCTACACCTTC
CSVPKPGQGVLGYGYTF
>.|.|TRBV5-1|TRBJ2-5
TGCGCCAGCAGCGGGGCTGACGGGAGAGGGGAGACCCAGTACTTC
CASSGADGRGETQYF
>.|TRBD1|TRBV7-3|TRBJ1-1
TGTGCCAGCAGCATAGCAGGGGGGAACACTGAAGCTTTCTTT
CASSIAGGNTEAFF
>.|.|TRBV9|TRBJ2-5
TGTGCCAGCAGCGTAGATGCTAGCGCTCAAGAGACCCAGTACTTC
CASSVDASAQETQYF
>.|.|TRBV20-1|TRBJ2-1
TGCAGTGCTAGAGATTACCCGCAGCAAAATGAGCAGTTCTTC
CSARDYPQQNEQFF
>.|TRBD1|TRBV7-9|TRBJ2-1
TGTGCCGGCAGCTCAAAAATACAGGGGGCTCTCTACAATGAGCAGTTCTTC
CAGSSKIQGALYNEQFF
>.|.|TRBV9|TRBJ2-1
TGTGCCAGCAGCGTCGTAGCAGCCCAGGGCTACAATGAGCAGTTCTTC
CASSVVAAQGYNEQFF
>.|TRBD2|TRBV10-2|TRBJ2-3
TGCGCCAGCAGTGAGTGGCTAGCGGGAACAGATACGCAGTATTTT
CASSEWLAGTDTQYF
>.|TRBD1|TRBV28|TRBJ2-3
TGTGCCAGCAGTTCCGAGGACAGGGCTGGAGATACGCAGTATTTT
CASSSEDRAGDTQYF
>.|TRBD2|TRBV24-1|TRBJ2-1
TGTGCCACCAGTGTCTGGGCGGGAGGCCTCAATGAGCAGTTCTTC
CATSVWAGGLNEQFF
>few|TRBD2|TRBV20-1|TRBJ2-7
TGCAGTGCTAGAGACCCTGGGACTAGCGCATCCTACGAGCAGTACTTC
CSARDPGTSASYEQYF
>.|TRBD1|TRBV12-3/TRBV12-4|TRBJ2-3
TGTGCCAGCACCGCGGGGGACAGGGCTAGCACAGATATGCAGTATTTT
CASTAGDRASTDMQYF
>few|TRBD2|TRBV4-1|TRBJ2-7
TGCGCCAGCAGCCCCTCGGGACTAGCGGGAAGACAGACCGCCTACGAGCAGTACTTC
CASSPSGLAGRQTAYEQYF
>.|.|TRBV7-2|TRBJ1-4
TGTGCCAGCACCCTCGGGACCTCTAATGAAAAACTGTTTTTT
CASTLGTSNEKLFF
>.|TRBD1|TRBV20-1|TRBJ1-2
TGCAGTGCTATAAACGACAGGGAAGGCTACACCTTC
CSAINDREGYTF
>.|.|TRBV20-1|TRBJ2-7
TGCAGTGCTTGGAAGGGGACAACCTCCTCCTACGAGCAGTACTTC
CSAWKGTTSSYEQYF
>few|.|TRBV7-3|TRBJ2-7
TGTGCCAGCAGCTTGGGGGGTAAAGGGGGCTACGAGCAGTACTTC
CASSLGGKGGYEQYF
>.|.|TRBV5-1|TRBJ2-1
TGCGCCAGCAGCTTGGCCAGCGATCGATTTTACAATGAGCAGTTCTTC
CASSLASDRFYNEQFF
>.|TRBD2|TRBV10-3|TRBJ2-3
TGTGCCATCAGACCTAGCGGGAGCACAGACACGCAGTATTTT
CAIRPSGSTDTQYF
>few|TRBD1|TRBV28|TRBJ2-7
TGTGCCAGCAGCATCTGGGGACAGGGCCACTACGAGCAGTACTTC
CASSIWGQGHYEQYF
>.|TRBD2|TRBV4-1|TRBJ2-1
TGCGCCAGCAGCCTCGGCCCTAGCGGGCCATACGATTACAATGAGCAGTTCTTC
CASSLGPSGPYDYNEQFF
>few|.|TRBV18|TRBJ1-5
TGTGCCAGCTCACCCACAACCGGGACGTACGATAGCAATCAGCCCCAGCATTTT
CASSPTTGTYDSNQPQHF
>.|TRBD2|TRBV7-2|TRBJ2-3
TGTGCCAGCAGCCCCCGAGCGGGATTCCTCACAGATACGCAGTATTTT
CASSPRAGFLTDTQYF
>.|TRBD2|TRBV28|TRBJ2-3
TGTGCCAGCAGGGAAGCGGGAGCCAAAGATACGCAGTATTTT
CASREAGAKDTQYF
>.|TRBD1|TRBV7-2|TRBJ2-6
TGTGCCAGCAGCTTGAGGGGGCTTGGGGCCAACGTCCTGACTTTC
CASSLRGLGANVLTF